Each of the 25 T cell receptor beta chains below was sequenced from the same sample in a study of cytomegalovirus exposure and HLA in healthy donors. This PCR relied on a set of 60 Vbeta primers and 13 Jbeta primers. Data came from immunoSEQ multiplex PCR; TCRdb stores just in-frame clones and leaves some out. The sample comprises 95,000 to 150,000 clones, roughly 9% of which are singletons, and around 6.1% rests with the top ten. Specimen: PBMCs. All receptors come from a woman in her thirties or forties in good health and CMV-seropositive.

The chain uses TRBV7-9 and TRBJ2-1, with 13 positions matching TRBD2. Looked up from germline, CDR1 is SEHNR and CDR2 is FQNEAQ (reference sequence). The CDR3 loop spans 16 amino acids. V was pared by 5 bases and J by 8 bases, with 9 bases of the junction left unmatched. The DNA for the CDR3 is TGTGCCAGCAGCCCACCGGGACTAGCGGGGTCGGATGAGCAGTTCTTC. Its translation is CASSPPGLAGSDEQFF.

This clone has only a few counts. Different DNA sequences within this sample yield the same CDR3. The CDR3 DNA reads as TGTGCCTGGAGTGGATGGGGGGGAGCGAACACTGAAGCTTTCTTT. Amino acids: CAWSGWGGANTEAFF. The chain recombines TRBV30 with TRBJ1-1; TRBD1 might be the D (5 bases). V was clipped by 1 base and J by 1 base, with 13 bases between them. This CDR3 has 15 amino acids. Looked up from germline, CDR1 is GTSNPN and CDR2 is SVGIG (reference sequence).

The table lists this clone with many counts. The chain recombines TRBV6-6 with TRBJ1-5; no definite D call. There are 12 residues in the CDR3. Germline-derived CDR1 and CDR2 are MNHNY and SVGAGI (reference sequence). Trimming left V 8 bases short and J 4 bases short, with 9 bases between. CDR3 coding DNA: TGTGCCAGCCAGGCCTCTAATCAGCCCCAGCATTTT. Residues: CASQASNQPQHF.

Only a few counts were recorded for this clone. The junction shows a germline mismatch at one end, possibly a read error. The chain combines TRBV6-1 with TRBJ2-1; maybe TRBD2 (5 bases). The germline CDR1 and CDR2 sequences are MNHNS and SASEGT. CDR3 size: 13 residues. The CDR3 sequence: CASSEVGLPVRVF. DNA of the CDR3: TGTGCCAGCAGTGAAGTCGGTCTCCCGGTGAGGGTCTTC.

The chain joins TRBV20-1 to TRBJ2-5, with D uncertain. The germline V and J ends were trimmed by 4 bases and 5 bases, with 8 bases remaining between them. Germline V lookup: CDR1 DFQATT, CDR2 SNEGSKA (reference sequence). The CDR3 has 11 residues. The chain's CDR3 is CSATVEETQYF. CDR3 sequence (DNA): TGCAGTGCTACGGTGGAGGAGACCCAGTACTTC.

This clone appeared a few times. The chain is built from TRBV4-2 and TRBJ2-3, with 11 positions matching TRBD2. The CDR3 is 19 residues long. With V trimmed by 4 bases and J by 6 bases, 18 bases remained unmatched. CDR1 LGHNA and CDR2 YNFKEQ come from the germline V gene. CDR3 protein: CASSPPRVGSGGARDTQYF. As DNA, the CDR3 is TGTGCCAGCAGCCCACCAAGGGTTGGTAGCGGGGGGGCAAGGGATACGCAGTATTTT.

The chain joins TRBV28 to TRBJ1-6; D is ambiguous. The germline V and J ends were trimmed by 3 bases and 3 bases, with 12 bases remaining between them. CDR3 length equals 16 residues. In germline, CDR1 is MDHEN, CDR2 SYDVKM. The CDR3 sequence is CASSFQGSYYNSPLHF. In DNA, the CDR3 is TGTGCCAGCAGTTTCCAAGGGAGTTACTATAATTCACCCCTCCACTTT.

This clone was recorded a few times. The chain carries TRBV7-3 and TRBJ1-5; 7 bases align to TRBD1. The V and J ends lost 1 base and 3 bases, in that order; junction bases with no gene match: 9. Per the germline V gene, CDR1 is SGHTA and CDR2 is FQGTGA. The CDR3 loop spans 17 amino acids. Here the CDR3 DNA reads TGTGCCAGCAGCTTAAGATCCCAGGGACAGTTCAATCAGCCCCAGCATTTT. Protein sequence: CASSLRSQGQFNQPQHF.

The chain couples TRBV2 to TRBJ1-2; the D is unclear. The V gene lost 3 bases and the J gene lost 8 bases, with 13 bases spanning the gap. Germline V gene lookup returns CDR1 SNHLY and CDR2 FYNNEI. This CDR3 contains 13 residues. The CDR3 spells CASSESWEGGYTF. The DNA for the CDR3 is TGTGCCAGCAGTGAGTCCTGGGAGGGCGGCTACACCTTC.

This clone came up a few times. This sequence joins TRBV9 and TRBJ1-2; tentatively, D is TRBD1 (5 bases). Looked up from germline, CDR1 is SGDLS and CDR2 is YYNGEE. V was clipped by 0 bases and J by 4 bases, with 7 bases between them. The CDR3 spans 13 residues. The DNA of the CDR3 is TGTGCCAGCAGCGTAGGGGGGGGCTATGGCTACACCTTC. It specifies CASSVGGGYGYTF. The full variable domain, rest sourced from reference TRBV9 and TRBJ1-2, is DSGVTQTPKHLITATGQRVTLRCSPRSGDLSVYWYQQSLDQGLQFLIQYYNGEERAKGNILERFSAQQFPDLHSELNLSSLELGDSALYFCASSVGGGYGYTFGSGTRLTVV.

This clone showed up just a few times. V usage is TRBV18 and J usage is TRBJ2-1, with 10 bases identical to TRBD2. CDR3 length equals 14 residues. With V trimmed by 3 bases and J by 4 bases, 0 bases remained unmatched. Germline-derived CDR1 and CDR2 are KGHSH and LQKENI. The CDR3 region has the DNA TGTGCCAGCTCACCGACTAGCGGGTACAATGAGCAGTTCTTC. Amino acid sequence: CASSPTSGYNEQFF. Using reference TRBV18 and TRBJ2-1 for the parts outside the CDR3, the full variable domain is NAGVMQNPRHLVRRRGQEARLRCSPMKGHSHVYWYRQLPEEGLKFMVYLQKENIIDESGMPKERFSAEFPKEGPSILRIQQVVRGDSAAYFCASSPTSGYNEQFFGPGTRLTVL.

The CDR3 is CASSIQETQYF. The CDR3 DNA is TGTGCCAGCAGCATCCAAGAGACCCAGTACTTC. The V call is TRBV6-5, the J call TRBJ2-5, with unresolved D. Germline loops: CDR1 MNHEY, CDR2 SVGAGI. CDR3 length equals 11 residues. Trimming stripped 6 bases from V and 1 base from J, with 3 bases between.

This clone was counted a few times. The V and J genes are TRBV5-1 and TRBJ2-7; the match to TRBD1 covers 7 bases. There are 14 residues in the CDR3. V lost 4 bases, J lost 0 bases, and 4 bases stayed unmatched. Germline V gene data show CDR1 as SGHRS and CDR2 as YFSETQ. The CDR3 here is CASSREGASYEQYF. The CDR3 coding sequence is TGCGCCAGCAGCCGAGAGGGGGCCTCCTACGAGCAGTACTTC.

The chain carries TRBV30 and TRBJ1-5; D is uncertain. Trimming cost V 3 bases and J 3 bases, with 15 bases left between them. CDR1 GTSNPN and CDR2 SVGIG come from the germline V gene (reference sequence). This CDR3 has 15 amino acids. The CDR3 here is CAWSRGEGLNQPQHF. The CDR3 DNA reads TGTGCCTGGAGCCGGGGAGAGGGCCTCAATCAGCCCCAGCATTTT.

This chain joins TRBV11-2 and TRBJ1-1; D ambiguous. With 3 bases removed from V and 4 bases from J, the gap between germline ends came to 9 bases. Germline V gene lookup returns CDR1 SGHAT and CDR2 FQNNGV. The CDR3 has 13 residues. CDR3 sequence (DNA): TGTGCCAGCAGCTTTACGTGGGCCACTGAAGCTTTCTTT. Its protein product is CASSFTWATEAFF.

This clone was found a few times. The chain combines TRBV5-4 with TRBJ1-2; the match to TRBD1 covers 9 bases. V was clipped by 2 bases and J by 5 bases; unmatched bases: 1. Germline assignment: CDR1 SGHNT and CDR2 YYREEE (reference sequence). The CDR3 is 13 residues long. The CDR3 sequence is CASSLQGAYGYTF. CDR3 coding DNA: TGTGCCAGCAGCTTACAGGGGGCTTATGGCTACACCTTC.

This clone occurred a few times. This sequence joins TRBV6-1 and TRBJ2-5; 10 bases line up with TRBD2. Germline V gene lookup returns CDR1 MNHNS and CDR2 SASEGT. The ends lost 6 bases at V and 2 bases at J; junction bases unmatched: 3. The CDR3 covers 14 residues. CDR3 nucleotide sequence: TGTGCCAGCAGCCTAGCGGGGGTACAAGAGACCCAGTACTTC. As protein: CASSLAGVQETQYF.

The CDR3 loop is CASSPGQGNEKLFF. CDR3 coding DNA: TGTGCCAGCAGCCCGGGACAGGGTAATGAAAAACTGTTTTTT. This chain connects TRBV14 to TRBJ1-4, with 9 nucleotides matching TRBD1. The junction had 1 base not matched to a gene; V was cut back by 4 bases and J by 4 bases. The length of the CDR3 is 14 residues. The germline V gene has CDR1 SGHDN and CDR2 FVKESK.

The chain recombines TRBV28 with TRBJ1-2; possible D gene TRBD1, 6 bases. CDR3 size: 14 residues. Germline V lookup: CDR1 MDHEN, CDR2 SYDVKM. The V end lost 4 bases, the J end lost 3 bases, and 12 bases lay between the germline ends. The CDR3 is CASSSRRGYYGYTF. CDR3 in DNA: TGTGCCAGCAGTTCCCGAAGGGGGTACTATGGCTACACCTTC.

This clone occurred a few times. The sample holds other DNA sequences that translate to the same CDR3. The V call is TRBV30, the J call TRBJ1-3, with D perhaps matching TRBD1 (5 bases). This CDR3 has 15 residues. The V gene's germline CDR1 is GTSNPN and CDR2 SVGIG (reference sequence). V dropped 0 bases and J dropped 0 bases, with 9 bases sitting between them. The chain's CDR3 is CAWSVTGSSGNTIYF. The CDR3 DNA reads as TGTGCCTGGAGTGTTACAGGCTCCTCTGGAAACACCATATATTTT.

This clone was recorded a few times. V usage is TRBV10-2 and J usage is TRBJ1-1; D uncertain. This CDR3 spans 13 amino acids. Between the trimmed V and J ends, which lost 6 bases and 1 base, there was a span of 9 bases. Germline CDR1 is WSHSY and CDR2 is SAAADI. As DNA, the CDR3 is TGCGCCAGCAGCGAGGTTCGGAACACTGAAGCTTTCTTT. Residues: CASSEVRNTEAFF.

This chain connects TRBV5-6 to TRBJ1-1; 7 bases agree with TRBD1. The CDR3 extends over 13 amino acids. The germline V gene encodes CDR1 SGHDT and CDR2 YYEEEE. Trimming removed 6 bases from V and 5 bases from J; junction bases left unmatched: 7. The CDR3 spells CASNPTGRTEAFF. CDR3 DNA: TGTGCCAGCAACCCGACAGGGAGGACTGAAGCTTTCTTT.

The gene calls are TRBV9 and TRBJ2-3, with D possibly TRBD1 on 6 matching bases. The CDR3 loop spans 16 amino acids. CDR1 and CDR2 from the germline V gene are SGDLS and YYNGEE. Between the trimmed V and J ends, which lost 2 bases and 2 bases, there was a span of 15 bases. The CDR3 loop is CASSVGDISTTDTQYF. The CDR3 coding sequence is TGTGCCAGCAGCGTGGGGGACATATCAACCACAGATACGCAGTATTTT.

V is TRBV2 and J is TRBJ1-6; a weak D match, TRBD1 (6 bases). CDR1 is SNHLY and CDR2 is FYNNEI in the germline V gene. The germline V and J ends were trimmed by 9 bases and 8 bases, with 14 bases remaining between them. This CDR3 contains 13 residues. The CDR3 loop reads CASTGSTHSPLHF. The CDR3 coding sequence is TGTGCCAGTACAGGGTCCACTCATTCACCCCTCCACTTT.

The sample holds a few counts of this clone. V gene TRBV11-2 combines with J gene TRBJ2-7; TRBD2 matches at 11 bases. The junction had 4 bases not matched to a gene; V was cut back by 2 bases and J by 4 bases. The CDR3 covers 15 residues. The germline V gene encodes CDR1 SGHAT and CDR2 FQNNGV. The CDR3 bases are TGTGCCAGCAGCTTAAATCCTAGCGGGGGGTACGAGCAGTACTTC. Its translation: CASSLNPSGGYEQYF.